These 9 T cell receptor beta chains were sequenced from one sample in a study of T cells after yellow fever vaccination. TCRdb ran MiXCR on the 5' RACE reads and lists one entry per CDR3 protein. The repertoire holds about 310,000 distinct CDR3 sequences, with more than 3% as singletons. The material sequenced was PBMCs, taken on the day of the yellow fever booster vaccination. The receptors here all came from a man aged 18 to 30 who received the YFV17D yellow fever vaccine.

This clonotype has a count of ten or more. The rearrangement joins TRBV4-2 to TRBJ2-3; 9 nucleotides align to TRBD2. This CDR3 has 20 amino acids. V shed 0 bases and J 6 bases; nucleotides not matched to a gene: 19. Germline V lookup: CDR1 LGHNA, CDR2 YNFKEQ. Here the CDR3 DNA reads TGTGCCAGCAGCCAAGATTCAACTGATGGGGGACTAGCCCAGGGGGATACGCAGTATTTT. This gives the protein CASSQDSTDGGLAQGDTQYF.

This clonotype was counted many times. The V call is TRBV4-2, the J call TRBJ1-5; D is possibly TRBD1 (6 bases). The germline CDR1 and CDR2 sequences are LGHNA and YNFKEQ. Deletions cut 0 bases from V and 6 bases from J, with 12 bases between. This CDR3 region has 15 residues. The CDR3 here is CASSQEGGGGQPQHF. The CDR3 DNA sequence: TGTGCCAGCAGCCAAGAGGGCGGGGGCGGTCAGCCCCAGCATTTT.

This clonotype has a handful of counts. This rearrangement joins TRBV7-6 to TRBJ2-2, with D tentatively TRBD1 (5 bases). CDR3 length: 15 amino acids. Between the trimmed V and J ends, which lost 3 bases and 3 bases, there was a span of 11 bases. From germline, CDR1 is SGHVS and CDR2 FNYEAQ. CDR3 nucleotide sequence: TGTGCCAGCAGCTTGAGGACACGGGACACCGGGGAGCTGTTTTTT. It codes for CASSLRTRDTGELFF.

This chain joins TRBV6-6 and TRBJ1-2; D is uncertain. The CDR3 consists of 13 residues. Germline V gene sequence: CDR1 MNHNY, CDR2 SVGAGI (reference sequence). V was shortened by 4 bases and J by 5 bases, with 11 bases between the two germline ends. This CDR3 is CASSSSTEYGYTF. The CDR3 DNA follows: TGTGCCAGCAGTTCGTCGACTGAATATGGCTACACCTTC.

This clonotype occurred many times. The V call is TRBV7-3, the J call TRBJ1-1; D unclear. Trimming shortened V by 5 bases and J by 1 base, and 8 bases separated the two germline ends. Germline V gene lookup returns CDR1 SGHTA and CDR2 FQGTGA. The CDR3 consists of 13 residues. CDR3 bases: TGTGCCAGCAGCACGCAGTCGAACACTGAAGCTTTCTTT. Encoded protein: CASSTQSNTEAFF.

V gene TRBV6-5 combines with J gene TRBJ1-1; D is uncertain. Germline V gives CDR1 MNHEY, CDR2 SVGAGI. CDR3 length equals 15 residues. The ends were cut back, 7 bases at V and 2 bases at J, with 17 bases in the middle. The CDR3, as DNA: TGTGCCAGCACCCCCCCACTAGCGAGTAACACTGAAGCTTTCTTT. This codes for CASTPPLASNTEAFF.

The sample holds many counts of this clonotype. The chain uses TRBV7-2 and TRBJ2-7; D is possibly TRBD2 (5 bases). V shed 5 bases and J shed 4 bases, with 12 bases lying between them. This CDR3 spans 13 amino acids. CDR1 and CDR2 (germline): SGHTA, FQGNSA. DNA for the CDR3: TGTGCCAGCAGCCGAACGACGGGATACGAGCAGTACTTC. It specifies CASSRTTGYEQYF.

This clonotype was picked up many times. The chain employs TRBV7-8 and TRBJ1-5; D possibly corresponds to TRBD1 (5 bases). The V gene lost 2 bases and the J gene lost 8 bases, with 16 bases spanning the gap. Germline CDR1 is SGHVS and CDR2 is FQNEAQ. There are 15 residues in the CDR3. This CDR3 reads CASSLSGGGWKPQHF. CDR3 DNA sequence: TGTGCCAGCAGCTTATCGGGGGGAGGGTGGAAGCCCCAGCATTTT.

This clonotype was counted ten times or more. The rearrangement uses TRBV4-3 and TRBJ1-1; D remains unclear. Trimming pared 0 bases from V and 0 bases from J, leaving 5 bases between. The germline gives CDR1 LGHNA, CDR2 YSLEER. The CDR3 sequence is 14 residues long. The CDR3 DNA is TGCGCCAGCAGCCAAGAGCAGGTGAACACTGAAGCTTTCTTT. It translates to CASSQEQVNTEAFF.